These 25 T cell receptor beta chains originate from one sample sequenced in a study of blood T cells in healthy people across ages. For the second PCR, which ran for roughly 6 to 12 cycles, a sample-barcoded 5' primer and a J-beta primer mix were used. MiXCR, applied by TCRdb to the 5' RACE reads, yields one record per CDR3 protein. The table has roughly 680,000 distinct CDR3 sequences, around 50% seen once. The sample consisted of blood. Every receptor here comes from a woman aged 80 or over in good health.

This clonotype was seen many times. The rearrangement uses TRBV28 and TRBJ2-3; 7 nucleotides align to TRBD1. Germline trimming cut 4 bases from V and 1 base from J; bases unmatched to any gene: 8. The CDR3 spans 16 residues. Per the germline V gene, CDR1 is MDHEN and CDR2 is SYDVKM. This CDR3 is CASSSSQGWGTDTQYF. DNA of the CDR3: TGTGCCAGCAGTTCCTCACAGGGGTGGGGCACAGATACGCAGTATTTT. The full variable domain, rest sourced from reference TRBV28 and TRBJ2-3, is DVKVTQSSRYLVKRTGEKVFLECVQDMDHENMFWYRQDPGLGLRLIYFSYDVKMKEKGDIPEGYSVSREKKERFSLILESASTNQTSMYLCASSSSQGWGTDTQYFGPGTRLTVL.

The chain combines TRBV29-1 with TRBJ2-7, with 9 bases identical to TRBD1. Trimming removed 7 bases from V and 4 bases from J; junction bases left unmatched: 5. This CDR3 region has 12 residues. Germline V gene sequence: CDR1 SQVTM, CDR2 ANQGSEA. CDR3 sequence: CSATGGGYEQYF. In nucleotides, the CDR3 is TGCAGCGCCACAGGGGGCGGGTACGAGCAGTACTTC.

About this clonotype itself: The junction departs from germline at one end; a sequencing error may be responsible. The chain carries TRBV6-5 and TRBJ2-1, with TRBD2 matching 7 bases. The CDR3 length is 17 residues. Germline V lookup: CDR1 MNHEY, CDR2 SVGAGI. CDR3 coding DNA: TGTGTCAGCAGTTACTCCCAAAGGCCGGGAGGCTACAATGAGCAGTTCTTC. This sequence encodes CVSSYSQRPGGYNEQFF.

The genes are TRBV4-3 and TRBJ2-7; TRBD1 matches 8 bases. J lost 2 bases, V lost 1 base, and 4 bases had no gene match. Germline V gives CDR1 LGHNA, CDR2 YSLEER. The length of the CDR3 is 15 residues. This chain's CDR3 is CASSQVQGAAYEQYF. The CDR3, as DNA: TGCGCCAGCAGCCAAGTTCAGGGGGCTGCCTACGAGCAGTACTTC.

Many counts were recorded for this clonotype. The V and J genes are TRBV3-1 and TRBJ1-6; 9 bases align to TRBD1. With 7 bases clipped from V and 8 bases from J, the junction kept 9 bases outside the gene matches. Germline-derived CDR1 and CDR2 are LGHDT and YNNKEL (reference sequence). The CDR3 extends over 15 amino acids. CDR3: CASTIAGQGDSPLHF. CDR3 bases: TGTGCCAGCACCATTGCGGGACAGGGAGATTCACCCCTCCACTTT.

The rearrangement joins TRBV7-3 to TRBJ2-5, with D possibly matching TRBD2 (5 bases). The CDR3 has 15 residues. V lost 0 bases to trimming and J lost 4 bases, with 12 bases between them. Germline V gene sequence: CDR1 SGHTA, CDR2 FQGTGA. DNA for the CDR3: TGTGCCAGCAGCTTAACTAGCGTGAAGGGAGAGACCCAGTACTTC. As protein: CASSLTSVKGETQYF.

The CDR3 DNA reads TGTGCCAGCAGTGGTGAGGGGCCTTCACCCCTCCACTTT. Residues: CASSGEGPSPLHF. The chain has TRBV6-1 and TRBJ1-6, with D tentatively TRBD1 (5 bases). With 4 bases removed from V and 9 bases from J, the gap between germline ends came to 10 bases. Looked up from germline, CDR1 is MNHNS and CDR2 is SASEGT. This CDR3 is 13 amino acids long.

This clonotype was counted a few times. The chain is built from TRBV20-1 and TRBJ2-2, with 9 bases matching TRBD1. The CDR3 loop spans 15 amino acids. Germline values: CDR1 DFQATT, CDR2 SNEGSKA (reference sequence). J lost 6 bases, V lost 0 bases, and 5 bases had no gene match. In DNA, the CDR3 is TGCAGTGCTAGAGACCCCCGACAGGGGGCCGGGGAGCTGTTTTTT. Translating it yields CSARDPRQGAGELFF.

The CDR3 nucleotides are TGTGCCAGCAGTCGTAGCTCCCCAGGGGGGGACACTGAAGCTTTCTTT. Residues: CASSRSSPGGDTEAFF. This chain joins TRBV28 and TRBJ1-1; 7 bases fit TRBD1. The CDR3 consists of 16 residues. CDR1 MDHEN and CDR2 SYDVKM come from the germline V gene. Unmatched junction bases numbered 12, after V lost 5 bases and J lost 3 bases.

About this clonotype: The junction and the germline gene differ at one end; a read error may be behind it. The V call is TRBV11-2, the J call TRBJ2-5, with D uncertain. The J call is uncertain, as TRBJ2-7 better fits the DNA end. The length of the CDR3 is 11 residues. Germline loops: CDR1 SGHAT, CDR2 FQNNGV. The CDR3 spells CAGSSAGEQYF. The CDR3 DNA sequence: TGTGCCGGCAGCTCGGCTGGCGAGCAGTACTTC.

The V gene is TRBV7-9, the J gene TRBJ2-7; either TRBD1 or TRBD2 may fit D (5 bases each). This CDR3 is 16 amino acids long. Trimming stripped 1 base from V and 0 bases from J, with 13 bases between. Germline CDR1 SEHNR, CDR2 FQNEAQ (reference sequence). The CDR3 here is CASSLVGTGSSYEQYF. CDR3 in DNA: TGTGCCAGCAGCTTAGTAGGGACGGGGAGCTCCTACGAGCAGTACTTC.

This clonotype was seen ten or more times. The chain recombines TRBV7-9 with TRBJ1-5; D might be TRBD1 (5 bases). V lost 0 bases, J lost 2 bases, and 14 bases lay in between. The CDR3 is 17 amino acids. Germline CDR1 reads SEHNR; CDR2 reads FQNEAQ (reference sequence). CDR3 residues: CASSLAGRAVGNQPQHF. DNA for the CDR3: TGTGCCAGCAGCTTAGCTGGCAGGGCAGTCGGCAATCAGCCCCAGCATTTT.

The chain carries TRBV2 and TRBJ2-3; TRBD1 matches at 8 bases. Trimming removed 8 bases from V and 7 bases from J; junction bases left unmatched: 5. Germline loops: CDR1 SNHLY, CDR2 FYNNEI. This CDR3 comprises 12 residues. The CDR3 here is CASGQGGYTQYF. The CDR3 region has the DNA TGTGCCAGCGGACAGGGTGGATATACGCAGTATTTT.

A word on this clonotype: A much larger clone lies a single base off, so this may be a read error. The chain couples TRBV7-2 to TRBJ1-6; D possibly corresponds to TRBD1 (6 bases). Germline V lookup: CDR1 SGHTA, CDR2 FQGNSA. The CDR3 is 16 amino acids. Trimming pared 5 bases from V and 10 bases from J, leaving 21 bases between. The CDR3 spells CASSPYPKGVRSPLHF. CDR3 nucleotides: TGTGCCAGCAGCCCGTACCCCAAGGGGGTGAGATCACCCCTCCACTTT.

Turning to this clonotype: Since a much larger clone is just one base distant, this may be a read error. The J gene is TRBJ1-2, the V gene TRBV5-1, with D unresolved. Germline V gene sequence: CDR1 SGHRS, CDR2 YFSETQ. This CDR3 spans 15 amino acids. The chain's CDR3 is CASSFEGAGNYSYTF. The CDR3 DNA reads as TGCGCCAGCAGCTTCGAGGGAGCGGGGAACTATAGCTACACCTTC.

The chain recombines TRBV7-2 with TRBJ2-3; weak D call: TRBD1 (6 bases). This CDR3 region has 14 residues. V dropped 2 bases and J dropped 4 bases, with 10 bases sitting between them. Germline V gene lookup returns CDR1 SGHTA and CDR2 FQGNSA. This chain's CDR3 is CASSLNRASDTQYF. CDR3 nucleotides: TGTGCCAGCAGCTTAAACAGGGCTTCAGATACGCAGTATTTT.

In this sample, this clonotype turned up once. The rearrangement uses TRBV30 and TRBJ2-1; D gene unclear. Germline loops: CDR1 GTSNPN, CDR2 SVGIG (reference sequence). This CDR3 region has 14 residues. The V and J ends lost 0 bases and 12 bases respectively, with 18 bases between them. CDR3 loop: CAWSVPRSRKGQFF. In nucleotides, the CDR3 is TGTGCCTGGAGTGTACCCAGGTCCCGAAAAGGGCAGTTCTTC.

This sequence joins TRBV10-3 and TRBJ2-2, with 10 bases identical to TRBD1. Germline V CDR1 and CDR2: ENHRY, SYGVKD. V was pared by 11 bases and J by 6 bases, with 9 bases of the junction left unmatched. This CDR3 comprises 14 residues. CDR3 sequence reads: CAVKMTGGPGELFF. As DNA, the CDR3 is TGTGCCGTCAAGATGACAGGGGGCCCCGGGGAGCTGTTTTTT.

This clonotype came up many times. V gene TRBV5-1 combines with J gene TRBJ2-5, with D possibly matching TRBD1 (6 bases). V lost 8 bases to trimming and J lost 1 base, with 12 bases between them. The CDR3 has 13 residues. Germline CDR1 SGHRS, CDR2 YFSETQ. The CDR3 DNA is TGCGCCAGTAACAGGGCGGGCCAAGAGACCCAGTACTTC. Translating it yields CASNRAGQETQYF.

This rearrangement joins TRBV29-1 to TRBJ2-3; either TRBD1 or TRBD2 may fit D (5 bases each). Germline V gene sequence: CDR1 SQVTM, CDR2 ANQGSEA. V dropped 0 bases and J dropped 10 bases, with 11 bases sitting between them. The CDR3 totals 12 residues. The CDR3 DNA is TGCAGCGTTGAAGACGGGGCCCGGGCGCAGTATTTT. Translation: CSVEDGARAQYF.

The genes are TRBV25-1 and TRBJ1-6; the match to TRBD1 covers 9 bases. Unmatched junction bases numbered 4, after V lost 4 bases and J lost 3 bases. The CDR3 runs to 16 residues. CDR1 and CDR2 from the germline V gene are MGHDK and SYGVNS. CDR3 bases: TGTGCCAGCAGTGCATGGACAGGGGACTATAATTCACCCCTCCACTTT. Translated: CASSAWTGDYNSPLHF.

This clonotype was seen at least ten times. The J gene is TRBJ1-1, the V gene TRBV7-3; possible D gene TRBD1, 5 bases. Trimming took off 5 bases at V and 8 bases at J, with 15 bases between the two ends. The length of the CDR3 is 13 residues. The germline gives CDR1 SGHTA, CDR2 FQGTGA. CDR3 sequence reads: CASSAFTGGEAFF. CDR3 DNA sequence: TGTGCCAGCAGCGCCTTCACCGGGGGGGAAGCTTTCTTT.

The chain employs TRBV4-3 and TRBJ2-3, with D uncertain. This CDR3 has 15 residues. Germline CDR1 is LGHNA and CDR2 is YSLEER. Trimming pared 1 base from V and 0 bases from J, leaving 8 bases between. The CDR3 region has the DNA TGCGCCAGCAGCCAAGGCGCCCTAAGCACAGATACGCAGTATTTT. Protein: CASSQGALSTDTQYF.

The sample holds many counts of this clonotype. The V and J genes are TRBV5-6 and TRBJ2-3; 12 bases are shared with TRBD2. Germline V gives CDR1 SGHDT, CDR2 YYEEEE. V lost 0 bases to trimming and J lost 1 base; unmatched junction nucleotides: 3. There are 17 residues in the CDR3. CDR3 bases: TGTGCCAGCAGCTTGGTTGGGACTAGCGGGCGCACAGATACGCAGTATTTT. Translation gives CASSLVGTSGRTDTQYF.

CDR3 bases: TGTGCCAGCAGTTACTCGACAGGAAGAAATGATGGCTACACCTTC. It encodes CASSYSTGRNDGYTF. This chain connects TRBV6-6 to TRBJ1-2; tentatively, D is TRBD1 (6 bases). CDR1 and CDR2 from the germline V gene are MNHNY and SVGAGI (reference sequence). Trimming pared 0 bases from V and 6 bases from J, leaving 14 bases between. This CDR3 is built from 15 residues.